This TCR beta chain derives from a study of cytomegalovirus exposure and HLA in healthy donors. The overall study: A later analysis reported the 100 to 150 validation repertoires used the same platform as the roughly 700 first-cohort repertoires. Study conclusions and caveats: Overall, roughly 160 TCR beta chains were annotated as cytomegalovirus-associated. Rarity marked most TCR sequences, yet some public TCRs occurred in many donors.

This table comes from immunoSEQ multiplex PCR, and its TCRdb copy is limited to in-frame clones, with some not included. Among 150,000 to 200,000 clones listed, about 89% were seen once. The donors formed part of the roughly 120-subject validation cohort, distinct from the roughly 630-subject first cohort. Worth noting for this clone: Its specificity is not known.

Germline assignment: CDR1 SGHTA and CDR2 FQGNSA. The V and J ends lost 2 bases and 4 bases, in that order; junction bases with no gene match: 3. CDR3 size: 15 residues. This TCR came from a man younger than 35 in good health and CMV-seropositive. The rearrangement uses TRBV7-2 and TRBJ2-4; 9 bases are shared with TRBD2. Sequencing input: PBMCs. This CDR3 is CASSLRRGGKNIQYF. For the CDR3, the DNA is TGTGCCAGCAGCTTAAGGCGGGGGGGAAAAAACATTCAGTACTTC.